These T cell receptor beta chains were read from a single sample in a study of cytomegalovirus exposure and HLA in healthy donors. Here immunoSEQ multiplex PCR was the method, and the copy in TCRdb shows in-frame clones only, minus some. The table records tens of thousands of clones, approximately 80% of them present only once. Sequencing input: PBMCs. The receptor source for this set is a man aged 25-40 years in good health and CMV-seronegative. The CDR3 runs from the conserved cysteine through the conserved F or W. D genes are given only for firm matches. The listing skips clone size in some rows; elsewhere it reads once, few, many or a size class.

clone_size: -
j_call: TRBJ1-4
v_call: TRBV5-5
d_call: -
cdr3_aa: CASSFPGAGNEKLFF
cdr3_nt: TGTGCCAGCAGCTTTCCAGGGGCCGGGAATGAAAAACTGTTTTTT

clone_size: -
j_call: TRBJ2-5
v_call: TRBV30
d_call: -
cdr3_aa: CAWSRDSQETQYF
cdr3_nt: TGTGCCTGGAGCCGGGACTCTCAAGAGACCCAGTACTTC

clone_size: -
j_call: TRBJ2-2
v_call: TRBV6-5
d_call: -
cdr3_aa: CASTMTLRTGELFF
cdr3_nt: TGTGCCAGCACCATGACTCTCCGCACCGGGGAGCTGTTTTTT

clone_size: few
j_call: TRBJ1-2
v_call: TRBV29-1
d_call: -
cdr3_aa: CSVSRDYGYTF
cdr3_nt: TGCAGCGTTAGTCGGGACTATGGCTACACCTTC

clone_size: -
j_call: TRBJ2-7
v_call: TRBV19
d_call: TRBD1
cdr3_aa: CASSRGQGMSSYEQYF
cdr3_nt: TGTGCCAGTAGCCGCGGACAGGGGATGAGCTCCTACGAGCAGTACTTC

clone_size: -
j_call: TRBJ1-5
v_call: TRBV28
d_call: TRBD1
cdr3_aa: CASSGTGGIRSNQPQHF
cdr3_nt: TGTGCCAGCAGTGGGACAGGGGGCATTAGGAGCAATCAGCCCCAGCATTTT

clone_size: -
j_call: TRBJ2-1
v_call: TRBV6-5
d_call: TRBD2
cdr3_aa: CASSYLAEGYNEQFF
cdr3_nt: TGTGCCAGCAGTTACCTAGCGGAGGGGTACAATGAGCAGTTCTTC

clone_size: -
j_call: TRBJ2-6
v_call: TRBV19
d_call: TRBD1
cdr3_aa: CASSQQGAGANVLTF
cdr3_nt: TGTGCCAGTAGCCAGCAGGGGGCTGGGGCCAACGTCCTGACTTTC

clone_size: few
j_call: TRBJ1-6
v_call: TRBV28
d_call: TRBD1
cdr3_aa: CASRQGQGNSPLHF
cdr3_nt: TGTGCCAGCAGGCAGGGACAGGGTAATTCACCCCTCCACTTT

clone_size: -
j_call: TRBJ2-5
v_call: TRBV5-1
d_call: TRBD1
cdr3_aa: CASSRTGEETQYF
cdr3_nt: TGCGCCAGCAGTCGGACAGGAGAAGAGACCCAGTACTTC